Listed here are 31 T cell receptor beta chains from one sample, sequenced in a study of response to subunit inactivated influenza vaccine. Via MiXCR, TCRdb re-called the RT-PCR reads, giving one row per CDR3 protein. The profile shows about 650,000 distinct CDR3 sequences, 15% to 18% of them singletons. The starting material was PBMCs from blood, obtained less than 13 days after vaccination. The origin of the receptors is a man aged 45 to 65 who received an inactivated influenza vaccine.

Of note for this clonotype: This sequence may be a read error, since a much larger clone differs from it by one base. The J gene is TRBJ2-2, the V gene TRBV4-3; 7 bases fit TRBD1. This CDR3 comprises 15 residues. The V gene's germline CDR1 is LGHNA and CDR2 YSLEER. The CDR3 loop reads CASSQVTGNTGELLF. CDR3 sequence (DNA): TGCGCCAGCAGCCAAGTGACAGGGAACACCGGGGAGCTGCTTTTT.

CDR3 loop: CASSGTQGGGNTIYF. Here the CDR3 DNA reads TGCGCCAGCAGCGGCACCCAAGGCGGGGGAAACACCATATATTTT. The rearrangement joins TRBV5-1 to TRBJ1-3, with unresolved D. The V end lost 4 bases, the J end lost 4 bases, and 15 bases lay between the germline ends. Looked up from germline, CDR1 is SGHRS and CDR2 is YFSETQ. The CDR3 covers 15 residues.

The chain joins TRBV10-2 to TRBJ2-3; 15 nucleotides agree with TRBD2. Germline assignment: CDR1 WSHSY and CDR2 SAAADI. Germline trimming cut 8 bases from V and 7 bases from J; bases unmatched to any gene: 10. This CDR3 has 16 residues. This CDR3 reads CASRLRGTSGGNTQYF. CDR3 coding DNA: TGCGCCAGCCGATTACGCGGGACTAGCGGGGGGAATACGCAGTATTTT.

This clonotype has just a few counts. V and J are TRBV10-3 and TRBJ2-7; TRBD1 matches 8 bases. Trimming at V came to 10 bases and at J to 1 base, leaving 18 bases not matched to a gene. The CDR3 sequence is 17 residues long. The germline V gene encodes CDR1 ENHRY and CDR2 SYGVKD. The chain's CDR3 is CATQPNSGTGASYEQYF. The CDR3 DNA reads TGTGCCACACAGCCGAATTCCGGGACAGGCGCTTCCTACGAGCAGTACTTC.

The sample holds a few counts of this clonotype. The CDR3 loop reads CASSLSRDDTGELFF. CDR3 DNA sequence: TGTGCCAGCAGCTTATCCAGGGACGACACCGGGGAGCTGTTTTTT. This chain joins TRBV7-3 and TRBJ2-2; TRBD1 or TRBD2 may be the D gene (5 bases each). This CDR3 is 15 amino acids long. V shed 2 bases and J shed 3 bases, with 10 bases lying between them. CDR1 and CDR2 (germline): SGHTA, FQGTGA.

A few counts support this clonotype. This chain joins TRBV21-1 and TRBJ2-5; TRBD2 is the table's D call, not checked against the DNA. TRBV21-1 is flagged as a pseudogene. CDR3 length: 15 residues. As DNA, the CDR3 is TGTGCCAGCAGCAAAGCGGCAGCGGGAGAAGAGACCCAGTACTTC. This encodes CASSKAAAGEETQYF.

The chain links TRBV20-1 to TRBJ2-7; 8 positions agree with TRBD1. The CDR3 sequence is 13 residues long. V lost 5 bases, J lost 7 bases, and 10 bases stayed unmatched. Per the germline V gene, CDR1 is DFQATT and CDR2 is SNEGSKA (reference sequence). The CDR3 region has the DNA TGCAGTGCTGGAAGACAGGGGAGCAGGGAGCAGTACTTC. It is translated as CSAGRQGSREQYF.

This clonotype was counted only a few times. The CDR3 DNA follows: TGTGCCAGCAGCCGTCGCAGGACAGGGATTAGCACAGATACGCAGTATTTT. Protein product: CASSRRRTGISTDTQYF. V and J are TRBV14 and TRBJ2-3; 8 bases fit TRBD1. Unmatched junction bases numbered 9, after V lost 4 bases and J lost 0 bases. This CDR3 is 17 amino acids long. CDR1 and CDR2 (germline): SGHDN, FVKESK. Complete variable domain (other parts from reference TRBV14 and TRBJ2-3): EAGVTQFPSHSVIEKGQTVTLRCDPISGHDNLYWYRRVMGKEIKFLLHFVKESKQDESGMPNNRFLAERTGGTYSTLKVQPAELEDSGVYFCASSRRRTGISTDTQYFGPGTRLTVL.

In its sample, this clonotype was seen a few times. The genes are TRBV6-2 or TRBV6-3 and TRBJ1-2, with D perhaps matching TRBD1 (5 bases). V gave up 8 bases and J gave up 4 bases, with 14 bases separating them. CDR3 size: 13 residues. CDR1 MNHEY and CDR2 SVGEGT come from the germline V gene. The CDR3 sequence: CASATGGVYGYTF. CDR3 sequence (DNA): TGTGCCAGCGCTACCGGGGGAGTCTATGGCTACACCTTC.

The chain recombines TRBV7-8 with TRBJ2-5; the D is unclear. V lost 5 bases, J lost 3 bases, and 13 bases lay in between. Germline loops: CDR1 SGHVS, CDR2 FQNEAQ. The CDR3 runs 14 residues. This CDR3 reads CASSADWIKETQYF. The CDR3 DNA reads as TGTGCCAGCAGCGCCGACTGGATAAAAGAGACCCAGTACTTC.

The chain employs TRBV25-1 and TRBJ2-3, with a possible D match to TRBD1 (6 bases). Trimming took off 4 bases at V and 0 bases at J, with 11 bases between the two ends. Germline CDR1 reads MGHDK; CDR2 reads SYGVNS. The CDR3 totals 15 residues. This CDR3 is CASSGQAISTDTQYF. The CDR3 DNA reads TGTGCCAGCAGTGGACAGGCGATTAGCACAGATACGCAGTATTTT.

The table lists this clonotype with a count of one. The rearrangement links TRBV30 to TRBJ2-7; 11 bases fit TRBD1. Germline values: CDR1 GTSNPN, CDR2 SVGIG (reference sequence). The CDR3 sequence is 16 residues long. The J segment lost 6 bases and the V segment lost 2 bases, leaving 12 bases of the junction unmatched. Here the CDR3 reads CAWSTGTGGPLSEQYF. The DNA for the CDR3 is TGTGCCTGGAGTACCGGGACAGGGGGTCCACTGAGCGAGCAGTACTTC.

The chain is built from TRBV15 and TRBJ2-7; 9 nucleotides line up with TRBD1. The CDR3 is 15 residues long. Germline lookup yields CDR1 LNHNV and CDR2 YYDKDF (reference sequence). Losses at the gene ends were 0 bases for V and 4 bases for J; bases not matched to a gene: 4. As DNA, the CDR3 is TGTGCCACCAGCAGAGAAGGGGGACAGGGATACGAGCAGTACTTC. As protein: CATSREGGQGYEQYF.

This clonotype has more than one count but fewer than ten. The chain couples TRBV12-3 or TRBV12-4 to TRBJ2-5; D is possibly TRBD1 or TRBD2 (5 bases each). Trimming stripped 5 bases from V and 2 bases from J, with 12 bases between. The CDR3 runs to 14 residues. The CDR3 reads CASSRDGTQETQYF. In DNA, the CDR3 is TGTGCCAGCAGTCGGGACGGAACGCAAGAGACCCAGTACTTC.

This clonotype was counted at least ten times. The rearrangement links TRBV28 to TRBJ2-2; D possibly matches TRBD1 or TRBD2 (5 bases each). The germline V and J ends were trimmed by 7 bases and 4 bases, with 19 bases remaining between them. The CDR3 is made up of 16 amino acids. Germline-derived CDR1 and CDR2 are MDHEN and SYDVKM. CDR3 in amino acids: CASTTGTTASTGELFF. CDR3 coding DNA: TGTGCCAGCACTACCGGGACCACTGCAAGCACCGGGGAGCTGTTTTTT.

This clonotype was seen only a few times. The chain uses TRBV27 and TRBJ2-1; D is ambiguous. Trimming stripped 5 bases from V and 4 bases from J, with 12 bases between. The CDR3 consists of 14 residues. Germline-derived CDR1 and CDR2 are MNHEY and SMNVEV (reference sequence). The CDR3 bases are TGTGCCAGCAGTGCCTATAATAGGTACAATGAGCAGTTCTTC. Amino acid sequence: CASSAYNRYNEQFF.

This clonotype was seen only a few times. The chain recombines TRBV13 with TRBJ2-3; 10 positions agree with TRBD1. Germline assignment: CDR1 PRHDT and CDR2 FYEKMQ (reference sequence). The CDR3 spans 16 residues. J lost 5 bases, V lost 5 bases, and 10 bases had no gene match. CDR3 loop: CASSRRQGAQGDTQYF. CDR3 DNA: TGTGCCAGCAGCCGACGACAGGGGGCTCAGGGAGATACGCAGTATTTT.

The gene calls are TRBV4-2 and TRBJ2-3; 10 bases match TRBD2. This CDR3 has 16 residues. Looked up from germline, CDR1 is LGHNA and CDR2 is YNFKEQ. Trimming at V came to 1 base and at J to 3 bases, leaving 4 bases not matched to a gene. The CDR3 protein is CASSQVTSGATDTQYF. The CDR3 nucleotides read TGTGCCAGCAGCCAAGTCACTAGCGGGGCAACAGATACGCAGTATTTT.

The chain carries TRBV12-3 or TRBV12-4 and TRBJ2-7; D may be TRBD1 (5 bases). Deletions cut 3 bases from V and 3 bases from J, with 9 bases between. This CDR3 comprises 13 residues. The CDR3 loop reads CASSFWTIYEQYF. The CDR3 DNA follows: TGTGCCAGCAGTTTTTGGACAATCTACGAGCAGTACTTC.

This chain joins TRBV10-3 and TRBJ2-1, with TRBD2 matching 7 bases. CDR1 and CDR2 (germline): ENHRY, SYGVKD. V lost 7 bases, J lost 3 bases, and 9 bases stayed unmatched. The CDR3 contains 15 residues. CDR3 sequence reads: CAITRGEGLYNEQFF. The CDR3 nucleotides read TGTGCCATCACCCGAGGGGAGGGCCTCTACAATGAGCAGTTCTTC.

This clonotype was seen a few times. V is TRBV12-3 or TRBV12-4 and J is TRBJ2-3; D not certain. The CDR3 extends over 14 amino acids. Trimming shortened V by 8 bases and J by 0 bases, and 12 bases separated the two germline ends. CDR3 coding DNA: TGTGCCAGCTCAGAGCGTTCTAGCACAGATACGCAGTATTTT. This codes for CASSERSSTDTQYF.

V is TRBV5-1 and J is TRBJ1-3; 7 nucleotides match TRBD1. The CDR3 spans 15 residues. The V gene end was trimmed by 1 base and the J gene end by 0 bases; junction bases not matched to a gene: 1. Germline CDR1 and CDR2: SGHRS and YFSETQ. DNA of the CDR3: TGCGCCAGCAGCTTGTCAGGGGGCTCTGGAAACACCATATATTTT. Translating it yields CASSLSGGSGNTIYF.

This clonotype was counted at least ten times. The chain employs TRBV12-3 or TRBV12-4 and TRBJ2-5; the match to TRBD1 covers 7 bases. The trim removed 1 base at V and 6 bases at J, leaving 5 bases unmatched. CDR3 length: 14 residues. The CDR3 DNA sequence: TGTGCCAGCAGTTTAGGAGCGAGGGGGCAGACCCAGTACTTC. This gives the protein CASSLGARGQTQYF.

The CDR3 sequence: CASSLQKGYEQYF. In nucleotides, the CDR3 is TGTGCCAGCAGCTTACAGAAGGGCTACGAGCAGTACTTC. The V and J genes are TRBV7-2 and TRBJ2-7, with D unclear. CDR3 size: 13 residues. Germline CDR1 is SGHTA and CDR2 is FQGNSA. The V end was cut by 2 bases, the J end by 3 bases, with 8 bases between.

In this sample, this clonotype turned up a few times. The chain joins TRBV5-1 to TRBJ2-5; a weak D match, TRBD2 (5 bases). This CDR3 region has 14 residues. Germline loops: CDR1 SGHRS, CDR2 YFSETQ. V was shortened by 1 base and J by 3 bases, with 10 bases between the two germline ends. The CDR3 DNA is TGCGCCAGCAGCTTGTTCGGGGTTGAAGAGACCCAGTACTTC. As protein: CASSLFGVEETQYF.

This chain uses TRBV7-3 with TRBJ2-1, with 7 bases that match TRBD2. The CDR3 covers 16 residues. Germline V gene data show CDR1 as SGHTA and CDR2 as FQGTGA. The J segment lost 0 bases and the V segment lost 5 bases, leaving 7 bases of the junction unmatched. The CDR3 DNA sequence: TGTGCCAGCAGCCCTGGGCGCGGGAGCTCCTACAATGAGCAGTTCTTC. Its protein is CASSPGRGSSYNEQFF.

This clonotype was seen a few times. The CDR3 spells CATGTEPGLATDTQYF. The DNA for the CDR3 is TGTGCCACGGGCACAGAACCGGGACTAGCGACAGATACGCAGTATTTT. This chain joins TRBV15 and TRBJ2-3, with TRBD2 matching 10 bases. This CDR3 has 16 amino acids. J lost 3 bases, V lost 9 bases, and 12 bases had no gene match. Germline-derived CDR1 and CDR2 are LNHNV and YYDKDF (reference sequence).

The sample holds a few counts of this clonotype. The chain employs TRBV6-5 and TRBJ1-6; D gene uncertain. This CDR3 region has 12 residues. V lost 6 bases to trimming and J lost 7 bases, with 7 bases between them. Germline V gene data show CDR1 as MNHEY and CDR2 as SVGAGI. CDR3 sequence reads: CASRAANSPLHF. The DNA of the CDR3 is TGTGCCAGCAGGGCGGCCAATTCACCCCTCCACTTT.

This clonotype turned up a few times. The gene calls are TRBV7-2 and TRBJ1-5; no definite D call. Germline V gives CDR1 SGHTA, CDR2 FQGNSA. Trimming shortened V by 2 bases and J by 5 bases, and 19 bases separated the two germline ends. The CDR3 has 17 residues. This CDR3 is CASSLSLGRSPDQPQHF. Here the CDR3 DNA reads TGTGCCAGCAGCTTAAGCCTGGGGAGGTCTCCGGATCAGCCCCAGCATTTT.

Ten or more counts support this clonotype. The chain combines TRBV7-3 with TRBJ2-7; 7 positions match TRBD1. V shed 5 bases and J 3 bases; nucleotides not matched to a gene: 4. Germline V gene lookup returns CDR1 SGHTA and CDR2 FQGTGA. CDR3 length equals 13 residues. CDR3 sequence reads: CASSASGGYEQYF. CDR3 nucleotides: TGTGCCAGCAGCGCCTCAGGGGGCTACGAGCAGTACTTC.

The genes are TRBV4-3 and TRBJ1-5; D unresolved. The CDR3 has 12 residues. The V gene lost 8 bases and the J gene lost 4 bases, with 9 bases spanning the gap. In germline, CDR1 is LGHNA, CDR2 YSLEER. The CDR3 region is CASGSPNQPQHF. The CDR3, as DNA: TGCGCCAGCGGATCACCGAATCAGCCCCAGCATTTT.